This T cell receptor (beta chain) was recovered during a study of vaccination and CD4 T cells after COVID-19. Background on the study: The peptides that stimulated the cells were overlapping spike peptides from SARS-CoV-2, HCoV-NL63, HCoV-OC43 and HCoV-229E. General study results and limits: Convalescent patients had a median roughly 87% of reactive clones appearing only post-vaccination.

This CDR3 region has 15 residues. Germline CDR1 and CDR2: SGHVS and FQNEAQ. An Oncomine TCR Beta short-read assay was used to sequence the DNA from cultured CD4+ T cells. TCRdb re-derived calls from the PCR reads in MiXCR, one entry per CDR3 protein. The data hold 15,000 to 20,000 distinct CDR3 sequences, with nearly 60% observed a single time. Stated treatment: roughly 11-day PBMC culture with coronavirus spike peptide pools or control peptides (ViraFEST assay). This clonotype was seen only once. Its matching antigen is unknown. A read error may account for a junction end that differs from germline. The chain carries TRBV7-8 and TRBJ1-2; 12 bases line up with TRBD1. This clonotype was obtained from a human donor who had recovered from COVID-19. The material was CD4+ T cells from blood, cultured in vitro, obtained before SARS-CoV-2 vaccination. The chain's CDR3 is CASSLGDRGLYGHTF. The CDR3 DNA follows: TGTGCCAGCAGCTTAGGGGACAGGGGGCTCTATGGCCACACCTTC.